This T cell receptor (beta chain) was recorded in a study of blood T cell repertoires in COVID-19. Categorization into cohorts depended on clinical history that participants reported. Only in-frame clones appear in the TCRdb table, and some are missing; sequencing was by immunoSEQ multiplex PCR. The sample holds roughly 250,000 clones, about 93% seen once. The receptor was derived from a woman in her late teens or twenties who had recovered from COVID-19. The material sequenced was PBMCs or T cells enriched from blood (not recorded which).

The CDR3 DNA follows: TGTGCCAGCAGTTACTCACTAGCCGCACTCGTCTACACCTTC. Its translation: CASSYSLAALVYTF. The V and J genes are TRBV6-6 and TRBJ1-2; D not resolved. Looked up from germline, CDR1 is MNHNY and CDR2 is SVGAGI (reference sequence). V lost 0 bases and J lost 10, with 15 bases in between. The CDR3 spans 14 residues.